The source of this T cell receptor (beta chain) is a study of shared T cell receptors in the human thymus. Looked up from germline, CDR1 is ENHRY and CDR2 is SYGVKD. The CDR3 length equals 17 residues, ends included. The repertoire was sequenced with immunoSEQ multiplex PCR; TCRdb's copy has only in-frame clones and lacks some. The sample records roughly 500,000 clones, approximately 80% being singletons. This clone was seen more than once but under ten times. The DNA is omitted, as the CDR3 cannot be located on it reliably, and the CDR3 follows TCRdb's listing. The sample also formed part of further work on human thymus T cells.

This rearrangement joins TRBV10-3 to TRBJ2-1; TRBD1 is the table's D call and was not checked against the DNA. The sample comprised thymocytes. The origin of this receptor is a boy in the first two years of life with a congenital heart defect. The CDR3 sequence: CAAHSGVPVAFNNEQFF.